These 9 T cell receptor beta chains were sequenced from one sample in a study of T cells in women clearing cervical HPV infection. Sequenced by immunoSEQ multiplex PCR; TCRdb stores in-frame clones only, minus some. This sample contains some 15,000 clones. The sample taken for sequencing was blood buffy coat. These TCRs come from a woman between 18 and 69 years old with a cervical HPV16 infection that either progressed to CIN3+ or cleared (not recorded which).

About this clone: The CDR3 end is not reached by the read, which stops 3 residues before it; the germline J gene fills it in. The V call is TRBV20-1, the J call TRBJ1-6, with D hard to call. Trimming stripped 1 base from V and 0 bases from J, with 10 bases between. CDR1 and CDR2 from the germline V gene are DFQATT and SNEGSKA (reference sequence). There are 16 residues in the CDR3. The covered CDR3 bases are TGCAGTGCTAGAGTCTTAGCGCTCTCCTATAATTCACCC. This translates into CSARVLALSYNSP. The whole CDR3 reads CSARVLALSYNSPLHF.

As for this clone: Read sequence stops 3 residues before the CDR3 end, and the germline J gene provides the missing end. The chain combines TRBV12-3 or TRBV12-4 with TRBJ2-3, with TRBD1 matching 8 bases. V lost 5 bases, J lost 3 bases, and 4 bases stayed unmatched. This CDR3 region has 14 residues. The sequenced part of the CDR3 DNA is TGTGCCAGCAGTCCACGGACAGGGACAGATACG. Its translation is CASSPRTGTDT. In full, the CDR3 is CASSPRTGTDTQYF.

To note about this clone: Sequencing ends 3 residues short of the CDR3 end; the germline J gene provides the rest. This rearrangement joins TRBV30 to TRBJ2-6; D is perhaps TRBD1 (5 bases). CDR1 is GTSNPN, CDR2 SVGIG, per germline (reference sequence). The V gene lost 0 bases and the J gene lost 0 bases, with 18 bases spanning the gap. The CDR3 sequence is 19 residues long. The sequenced CDR3 bases are TGTGCCTGGAGTGTATGGGTCGCCAGGGTCAGCTCTGGGGCCAACGTC. It translates to CAWSVWVARVSSGANV. The whole CDR3 protein is CAWSVWVARVSSGANVLTF.

Points on this clone: The CDR3 end falls 3 residues outside the read, so it is completed with the germline J gene. The J gene is TRBJ1-2, the V gene TRBV7-2; D is uncertain. CDR1 is SGHTA, CDR2 FQGNSA, per germline. The CDR3 extends over 12 amino acids. V gave up 0 bases and J gave up 5 bases, with 4 bases separating them. Partial CDR3 DNA: TGTGCCAGCAGCTTAGCAGGGTATGGC. Its protein product is CASSLAGYG. The whole CDR3 sequence is CASSLAGYGYTF.

A note on this clone: The CDR3 end is not reached by the read, which stops 3 residues before it; the germline J gene fills it in. V and J are TRBV5-6 and TRBJ1-2; 10 positions agree with TRBD1. This CDR3 spans 13 amino acids. Germline V gives CDR1 SGHDT, CDR2 YYEEEE. The CDR3 sequence: CASSTTGGGGYTF. CDR3 DNA (partial): TGTGCCAGCAGCACGACAGGGGGCGGGGGC.

As to this clone: The read is 3 residues too short to cover the CDR3 end, so that end is filled in from the germline J gene. The rearrangement uses TRBV18 and TRBJ1-1; 11 nucleotides agree with TRBD1. This CDR3 has 15 residues. Per germline, CDR1 KGHSH and CDR2 LQKENI. CDR3 DNA (partial): TGTGCCAGCTCACCACTCCCGGGACAGGGGGGAGGA. Its translation: CASSPLPGQGGG. Given in full, the CDR3 is CASSPLPGQGGGAFF.

On this clone itself: The read terminates 3 residues before the CDR3 end, so the remaining end is supplied by the germline J gene. The V and J genes are TRBV19 and TRBJ1-5, with D unresolved. The CDR3 length is 15 residues. V gave up 8 bases and J gave up 0 bases, with 14 bases separating them. CDR1 LNHDA and CDR2 SQIVND come from the germline V gene (reference sequence). The CDR3 DNA, read in part, is TGTGCCAGTCGGGCGGGGAGGTATAGCAATCAGCCC. This sequence encodes CASRAGRYSNQP. In full, the CDR3 reads CASRAGRYSNQPQHF.

As concerns this clone: The observed sequence ends 3 residues before the CDR3 terminus, with the missing tail filled in from the germline J gene. The rearrangement joins TRBV7-9 to TRBJ1-5; D ambiguous. The CDR3 sequence is 13 residues long. Trimming removed 2 bases from V and 7 bases from J, with 9 bases in between. Germline values: CDR1 SEHNR, CDR2 FQNEAQ (reference sequence). The CDR3 protein is CASSLRGGQPQHF. The DNA read from the CDR3 is TGTGCCAGCAGCTTACGCGGCGGGCAGCCC. The full variable domain, with the rest looked up from reference TRBV7-9 and TRBJ1-5, is DTGVSQNPRHKITKRGQNVTFRCDPISEHNRLYWYRQTLGQGPEFLTYFQNEAQLEKSRLLSDRFSAERPKGSFSTLEIQRTEQGDSAMYLCASSLRGGQPQHFGDGTRLSIL.

CDR3 bases read: TGTGCCAGCAGCTTAGACCAGGGAAACACC. It is translated as CASSLDQGNT. From start to end, the CDR3 is CASSLDQGNTIYF. The J gene is TRBJ1-3, the V gene TRBV7-9; no reliable D call. The CDR3 end lies 3 residues beyond the end of the read and is filled in from the germline J gene. There are 13 residues in the CDR3. The V end lost 1 base, the J end lost 4 bases, and 5 bases lay between the germline ends. Germline lookup yields CDR1 SEHNR and CDR2 FQNEAQ (reference sequence).